Sequencing of this TCR beta chain was carried out in a study of Ad26.COV2.S vaccination and SARS-CoV-2 variants. The study's findings and limits: Total T cell responses, in the TCR breadth and depth analyses, may have been underestimated.

The treatment was: around 19 received Ad26.COV2.S at low or high dose, single or two shots; about 5 received placebo; per-sample allocation not given. Collection of samples fell on day 63 after the first vaccine or placebo injection. It was Wuhan-strain SARS-CoV-2 spike that the Ad26 vaccine vector expressed. Measured with immunoSEQ multiplex PCR; TCRdb has only the in-frame clones, and not every one. The sample lists 300,000 to 400,000 clones, approximately 85% occurring once. Between the trimmed V and J ends, which lost 1 base and 1 base, there was a span of 4 bases. CDR1 LNHDA and CDR2 SQIVND come from the germline V gene (reference sequence). This CDR3 comprises 13 residues. Points on this clone: Its specificity is unknown.

The sample was peripheral blood, taken in a trial of Ad26.COV2.S vaccine versus placebo. The receptor comes from a person between 18 and 65 years old who received the Ad26.COV2.S COVID-19 vaccine or a placebo. The chain combines TRBV19 with TRBJ1-1; D gene ambiguous. CDR3 in amino acids: CASSIAANTEAFF. CDR3 nucleotides: TGTGCCAGTAGTATAGCGGCGAACACTGAAGCTTTCTTT. The entire variable domain, with the rest obtained from reference TRBV19 and TRBJ1-1, is as follows: DGGITQSPKYLFRKEGQNVTLSCEQNLNHDAMYWYRQDPGQGLRLIYYSQIVNDFQKGDIAEGYSVSREKKESFPLTVTSAQKNPTAFYLCASSIAANTEAFFGQGTRLTVV.